This note documents a single T cell receptor beta chain sequence. This entry comes from a study of blood T cell repertoires in COVID-19. Study-level background: COVID-19 samples, acute and convalescent, were from the United States, Italy and Spain. From T cells, B-cell-depleted T cells, or PBMCs came the material, which was cDNA or gDNA.

Trimming cost V 4 bases and J 7 bases; bases outside gene matches: 13. This CDR3 spans 16 amino acids. The germline gives CDR1 SGHNT, CDR2 YYREEE (reference sequence). Original handling: Amplification from reference gene primers served as the basis for estimated nucleated cell counts. Sequencing used immunoSEQ multiplex PCR; TCRdb keeps in-frame clones, though not all of them. V, J and clone size were drawn from that table, and D and trimming were deduced from the DNA. Of about 140,000 clones in the sample, approximately 81% are singletons; the top ten hold more than 6.5%. The origin of this receptor is a human donor in a cohort sampled during active COVID-19. The chain employs TRBV5-4 and TRBJ2-7; TRBD2 matches at 11 bases. The material sequenced was peripheral blood. The CDR3 DNA sequence: TGTGCCAGCAGCGCCTCAGTAGCGGGAGGGCGAGGGGAGCAGTACTTC. The encoded protein is CASSASVAGGRGEQYF.